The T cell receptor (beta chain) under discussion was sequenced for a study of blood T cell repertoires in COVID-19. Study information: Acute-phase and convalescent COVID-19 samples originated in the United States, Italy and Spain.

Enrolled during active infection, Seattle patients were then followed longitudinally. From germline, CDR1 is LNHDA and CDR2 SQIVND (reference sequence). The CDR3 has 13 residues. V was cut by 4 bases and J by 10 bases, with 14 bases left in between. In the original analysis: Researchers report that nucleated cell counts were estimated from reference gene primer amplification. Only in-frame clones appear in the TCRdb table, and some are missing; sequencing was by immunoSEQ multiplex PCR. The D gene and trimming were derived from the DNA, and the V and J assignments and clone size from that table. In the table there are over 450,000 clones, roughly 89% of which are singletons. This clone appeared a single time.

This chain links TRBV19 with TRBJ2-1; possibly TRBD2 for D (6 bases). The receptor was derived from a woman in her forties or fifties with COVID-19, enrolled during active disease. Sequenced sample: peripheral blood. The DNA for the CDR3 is TGTGCCAGTAGTAAGGAACGGGGAGGCGAGCAGTTCTTC. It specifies CASSKERGGEQFF.